Sequencing of this T cell receptor (beta chain) was carried out in a study of cytomegalovirus exposure and HLA in healthy donors. PCR primers comprised 60 Vbeta and 13 Jbeta primers. Measured with immunoSEQ multiplex PCR; TCRdb has only the in-frame clones, and not every one. Among over 100,000 clones listed, 70% to 80% were seen once. Germline lookup yields CDR1 LGHNA and CDR2 YSLEER. This CDR3 comprises 13 residues. V was clipped by 5 bases and J by 7 bases; unmatched bases: 7. This receptor was identified in a female donor in good health and CMV-seronegative. V and J are TRBV4-3 and TRBJ2-7; 8 bases align to TRBD1. What was sequenced was PBMCs. The chain's CDR3 is CASSGTGRGEQYF. CDR3 DNA sequence: TGCGCCAGCAGCGGGACAGGCCGGGGAGAGCAGTACTTC.